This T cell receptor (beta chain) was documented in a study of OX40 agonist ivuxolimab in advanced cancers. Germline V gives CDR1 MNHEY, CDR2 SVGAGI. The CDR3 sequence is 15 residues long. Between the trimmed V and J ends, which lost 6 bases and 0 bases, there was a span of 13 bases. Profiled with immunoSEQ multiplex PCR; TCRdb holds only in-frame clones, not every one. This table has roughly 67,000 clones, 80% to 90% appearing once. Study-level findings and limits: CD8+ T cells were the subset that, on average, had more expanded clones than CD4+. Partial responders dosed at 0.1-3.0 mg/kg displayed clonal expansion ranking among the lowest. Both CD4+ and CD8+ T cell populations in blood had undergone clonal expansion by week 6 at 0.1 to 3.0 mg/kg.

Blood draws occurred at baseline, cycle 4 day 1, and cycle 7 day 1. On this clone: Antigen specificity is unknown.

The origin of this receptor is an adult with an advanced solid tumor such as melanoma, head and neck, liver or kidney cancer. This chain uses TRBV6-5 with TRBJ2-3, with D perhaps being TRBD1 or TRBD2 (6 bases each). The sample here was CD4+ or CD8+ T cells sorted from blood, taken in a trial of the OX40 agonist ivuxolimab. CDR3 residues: CASRDGGASTDTQYF. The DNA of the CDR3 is TGTGCCAGCAGGGACGGGGGCGCGAGCACAGATACGCAGTATTTT.